The table lists the clone carrying this TCR beta chain with a few counts. In the same sample, other DNA sequences code for this CDR3. Authors' analysis steps: Researchers report that nucleated cell counts were estimated from reference gene primer amplification. Measured with immunoSEQ multiplex PCR; TCRdb has only the in-frame clones, and not every one. That table is the source of V, J and clone size, and D and trimming were worked out from the DNA. The sample records 100,000 to 150,000 clones, 74% being singletons. This record belongs to a study of blood T cell repertoires in COVID-19. In the study overall: Some COVID-19 samples were acute and others convalescent; all came from the United States, Italy and Spain. In each case, the material was cDNA or gDNA derived from T cells, B-cell-depleted T cells, or PBMCs.

Sequencing was done on a sample of peripheral blood. The clonotype comes from a man between 60 and 75 years old with acute or convalescent COVID-19.

CDR3 DNA sequence: TGTGCCAGCAGTTATCGACAGGGGTACGAGCAGTACTTC. It is translated as CASSYRQGYEQYF. The V gene is TRBV6-5, the J gene TRBJ2-7; 8 bases are shared with TRBD1. The germline CDR1 and CDR2 sequences are MNHEY and SVGAGI. V dropped 3 bases and J dropped 4; count of bases not matched to a gene: 2. CDR3 length: 13 residues.